This TCR beta chain is drawn from a study of identical twins. V gave up 7 bases and J gave up 3 bases, with 10 bases separating them. CDR3 length equals 12 residues. Germline CDR1 SEHNR, CDR2 FQNEAQ (reference sequence). Many counts were recorded for this clonotype. Its antigen is unidentified. A universal primer site came from template switching; cDNA carried unique molecular identifiers. Using its own MiXCR run on the 5' RACE reads, TCRdb lists one record per CDR3 protein. The profile covers around 290,000 distinct CDR3 sequences, with roughly 8.6% appearing a single time and 6% to 8.5% taken by the ten largest. No donor was unhealthy or non-Caucasian. The study's findings and limits: Among beta out-of-frame sequences, excess sharing between twins appeared weaker.

The same sample was also used in a study of yellow fever vaccine responses in identical twins.

J is TRBJ2-7 and V is TRBV7-9, with D possibly being TRBD2 (6 bases). The TCR originated in a woman under 30 in good health. What was sequenced was CD8+ T cells sorted from blood. CDR3 DNA: TGTGCCAGCAACAGACTAGGCTACGAGCAGTACTTC. This gives the protein CASNRLGYEQYF.